The present T cell receptor beta chain was sequenced within a study of blood T cell repertoires in COVID-19. Assay: immunoSEQ multiplex PCR; the TCRdb copy retains only in-frame clones and omits some. The sample carries around 300,000 clones, roughly 89% recorded once. In germline, CDR1 is SGHRS, CDR2 YFSETQ. This CDR3 spans 17 amino acids. V was clipped by 4 bases and J by 6 bases, with 25 bases between them. This chain joins TRBV5-1 and TRBJ1-2; D possibly corresponds to TRBD1 (5 bases). The sequence derives from a woman in her 40s who had recovered from COVID-19. The material sequenced was PBMCs or T cells enriched from blood (not recorded which). DNA for the CDR3: TGCGCCAGCAGCCCGCTGATTTCCCAGGGTCTGAGCGATGGCTACACCTTC. This sequence encodes CASSPLISQGLSDGYTF.